The present T cell receptor (beta chain) was sequenced within a study of blood T cell repertoires in COVID-19. At the level of the study: The cDNA or gDNA used as material had been derived from T cells, B-cell-depleted T cells, or PBMCs.

The germline gives CDR1 LNHDA, CDR2 SQIVND (reference sequence). V was pared by 4 bases and J by 0 bases, with 12 bases between. This CDR3 is built from 15 residues. Sequenced by immunoSEQ multiplex PCR; TCRdb stores in-frame clones only, minus some. The sample has 350,000 to 450,000 clones; 91% are singletons. Participants reported their clinical history, and cohort assignment relied on those reports. All exposed participants met a person with COVID-19 within 2 weeks before entering the study. This clonotype was obtained from a woman aged 35 to 49 who had been exposed to COVID-19. Sequences were obtained from PBMCs or T cells enriched from blood (not recorded which). The chain carries TRBV19 and TRBJ2-5, with D possibly TRBD2 on 5 matching bases. The CDR3 loop is CASSRNPGNQETQYF. The CDR3 DNA reads TGTGCCAGTAGTAGAAACCCGGGAAACCAAGAGACCCAGTACTTC.